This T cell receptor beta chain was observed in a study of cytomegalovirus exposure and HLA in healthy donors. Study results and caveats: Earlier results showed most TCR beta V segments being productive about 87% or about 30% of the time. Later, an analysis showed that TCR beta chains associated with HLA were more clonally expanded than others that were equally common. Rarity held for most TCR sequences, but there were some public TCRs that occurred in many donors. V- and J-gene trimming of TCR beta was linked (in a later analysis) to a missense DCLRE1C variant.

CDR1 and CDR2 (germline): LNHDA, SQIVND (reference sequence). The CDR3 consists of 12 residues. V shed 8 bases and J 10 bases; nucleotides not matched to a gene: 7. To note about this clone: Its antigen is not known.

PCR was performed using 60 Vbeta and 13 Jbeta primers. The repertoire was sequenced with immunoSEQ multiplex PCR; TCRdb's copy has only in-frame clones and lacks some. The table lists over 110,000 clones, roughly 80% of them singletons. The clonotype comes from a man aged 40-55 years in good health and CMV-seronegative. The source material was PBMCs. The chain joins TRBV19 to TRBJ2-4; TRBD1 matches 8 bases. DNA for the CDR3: TGTGCCAGTTCTACAGGGGGAGGAATTCAGTACTTC. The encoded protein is CASSTGGGIQYF.